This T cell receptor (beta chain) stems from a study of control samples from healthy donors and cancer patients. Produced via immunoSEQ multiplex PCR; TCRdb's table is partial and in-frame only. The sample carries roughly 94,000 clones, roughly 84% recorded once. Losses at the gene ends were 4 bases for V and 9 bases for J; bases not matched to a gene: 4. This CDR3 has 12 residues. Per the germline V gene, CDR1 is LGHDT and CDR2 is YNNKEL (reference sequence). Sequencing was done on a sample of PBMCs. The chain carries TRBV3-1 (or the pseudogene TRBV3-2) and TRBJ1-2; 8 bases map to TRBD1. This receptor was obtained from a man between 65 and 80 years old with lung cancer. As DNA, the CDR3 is TGTGCCAGCAGCCCAGACAGGGGAAGCTACACCTTC. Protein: CASSPDRGSYTF.